These T cell receptor beta chains were read from a single sample in a study of shared clonotypes between healthy human individuals. Profiled with immunoSEQ multiplex PCR; TCRdb holds only in-frame clones, not every one. The table has around 2.1 million clones, roughly 91% seen once; the top ten hold around 1.7%. The specimen was naive CD8+ T cells from PBMCs. Receptors were obtained from a man aged 18 to 35 in good health. Some clones in this sample may be carry-over from other donors' samples. CDR3s include the opening cysteine and the closing phenylalanine or tryptophan. A D gene is named only where the DNA matches it firmly. The listing skips clone size in some rows; elsewhere it reads once, few, many or a size class.

TRBV7-2	TRBJ2-1	.	.	TGTGCCAGCAGCCCCCGGTCCCCGGTCAGCCCCCCAGGCCAGTTCTTC	CASSPRSPVSPPGQFF
TRBV29-1	TRBJ2-7	.	.	TGCAGCGTTTTAACTGGCAGTTACGAGCAGTACTTC	CSVLTGSYEQYF
TRBV6-6	TRBJ2-1	TRBD1	.	TGTGCCAGCAGGCAACAACGGGACAGCGACTACAATGAGCAGTTCTTC	CASRQQRDSDYNEQFF
TRBV9	TRBJ1-4	.	.	TGTGCCAGCAGCCCGGGGGGGAGGGCTGAAAAACTGTTTTTT	CASSPGGRAEKLFF
TRBV27	TRBJ1-5	.	.	TGTGCCAGCAGTAGAAGACGGGAGGGTGGCAATCAGCCCCAGCATTTT	CASSRRREGGNQPQHF
TRBV10-3	TRBJ2-1	TRBD2	.	TGTGCCATCAGTGGAGGGGTTAGCGGGGTCATGAGCTCCTACAATGAGCAGTTCTTC	CAISGGVSGVMSSYNEQFF
TRBV15	TRBJ2-7	.	.	TGTGCCACGCGAGGGGTACTAGGAATCTACTTC	CATRGVLGIYF
TRBV27	TRBJ2-7	TRBD2	.	TGTGCCAGACCACTAGCGGGCCCTAGCTCCTACGAGCAGTACTTC	CARPLAGPSSYEQYF
TRBV7-8	TRBJ2-1	.	.	TGTGCCAGCACTATCGGTCTAGAAGGCCGCTCCTACAATGAGCAGTTCTTC	CASTIGLEGRSYNEQFF
TRBV19	TRBJ1-5	.	.	TGTGCCAGTATAATAGGCGGGGGGCGGGCCGCCGCGGAACAGCCCCAGCATTTT	CASIIGGGRAAAEQPQHF
TRBV5-1	TRBJ1-2	.	.	TGCGCCAGCAGCCTTTCTGGGGGTGGCTACACCTTC	CASSLSGGGYTF
TRBV6-1	TRBJ1-1	TRBD1	.	TGTGCCAGCAGTGAATATCGGACAGGGAACACTGAAGCTTTCTTT	CASSEYRTGNTEAFF
TRBV29-1	TRBJ2-7	TRBD1	.	TGCAGCGTTGTATGGGTGGGGACAGGGCGCTACGAGCAGTACTTC	CSVVWVGTGRYEQYF
TRBV11-2	TRBJ1-5	.	.	TGTGCCAGCAGCTTAGTTGGTGGCCAGCCCCAGCATTTT	CASSLVGGQPQHF
TRBV13	TRBJ1-2	.	.	TGTGCCAGCAGCCTGGGGGCTCCCTATGGCTACACCTTC	CASSLGAPYGYTF
TRBV28	TRBJ2-7	TRBD1	.	TGTGCCAGTCAGCCAGTAGACAGGGGGGGGTTGGAGCAGTACTTC	CASQPVDRGGLEQYF
TRBV14	TRBJ2-7	TRBD2	.	TGTGCCAGCAGCCTTACTAGCGGGAGTACATACGAGCAGTACTTC	CASSLTSGSTYEQYF
TRBV28	TRBJ1-5	.	.	TGTGCCAGCAGCCAGCGGATGTGGGAGGTCCGTCAGCCCCAGCATTTT	CASSQRMWEVRQPQHF
TRBV27	TRBJ2-3	TRBD1	.	TGTGCCAGCAGAGGGGGACAGTTTAGCACAGATACGCAGTATTTT	CASRGGQFSTDTQYF
TRBV6-1	TRBJ1-4	.	.	TGTGCCAGCAGTGACCGGGTCGCCTATGAAAAACTGTTTTTT	CASSDRVAYEKLFF
TRBV28	TRBJ2-5	TRBD2	.	TGTGCCAGCAGTGCGGGGGGGGAGACCCAGTACTTC	CASSAGGETQYF
TRBV7-8	TRBJ2-7	TRBD1	.	TGTGCCAGCAGCGGAACGGGACAGAGCTCCTACGAGCAGTACTTC	CASSGTGQSSYEQYF
TRBV7-9	TRBJ1-5	.	.	TGTGCCAGCAGCCCCGCAGGGGTATACGGTCAGCCCCAGCATTTT	CASSPAGVYGQPQHF
TRBV27	TRBJ2-7	.	.	TGTGCCAGCAGCGCGGGGCAGGGGTACTACGAGCAGTACTTC	CASSAGQGYYEQYF
TRBV2	TRBJ2-7	TRBD1	once	TGTGCCAGCAGGATCCAGGGGGTATACGAGCAGTACTTC	CASRIQGVYEQYF
TRBV7-2	TRBJ2-1	TRBD2	.	TGTGCCAGCAGTTCCCGACCGGGACTAGCGGCGGACAATGAGCAGTTCTTC	CASSSRPGLAADNEQFF
TRBV11-2	TRBJ2-5	.	.	TGTGCCAGCAGCTTAGTCGCCCAGGGCTCGGAGACCCAGTACTTC	CASSLVAQGSETQYF
TRBV7-9	TRBJ2-2	TRBD1	.	TGTGCCAGCAGCTTAAAAGGGGACAGGGCGGGGACCGGGGAGCTGTTTTTT	CASSLKGDRAGTGELFF
TRBV28	TRBJ2-1	.	.	TGTGCCAGCAGTCCCAGGGTTAGGAACCACAATGAGCAGTTCTTC	CASSPRVRNHNEQFF
TRBV4-1	TRBJ1-4	.	few	TGCGCCAGCAGCCCTGAGGGGCGGACTGATGAAAAACTGTTTTTT	CASSPEGRTDEKLFF
TRBV23-1	TRBJ2-1	TRBD2	.	TGCGCCAGCAGTCAAGGGACTAGACAGCGGAGGGGGTTCTTC	CASSQGTRQRRGFF
TRBV5-1	TRBJ2-7	.	.	TGCGCCAGCAGCTTGGCCCGGGACGGACGCTACGAGCAGTACTTC	CASSLARDGRYEQYF
TRBV4-3	TRBJ2-7	TRBD2	.	TGCGCCAGCAGCCCGGGACTATCCTACGAGCAGTACTTC	CASSPGLSYEQYF
TRBV9	TRBJ1-1	TRBD1	.	TGTGCCAGCAGCGTAGGGAGGGGGCGGAACACTGAAGCTTTCTTT	CASSVGRGRNTEAFF
TRBV30	TRBJ2-7	.	once	TGTGCCTGGAGTTGGCGGAACCCAAGGGAGCAGTACTTC	CAWSWRNPREQYF
TRBV29-1	TRBJ1-1	.	.	TGCAGCGTTCGACCCGGGGGAGGTGGGACTGAAGCTTTCTTT	CSVRPGGGGTEAFF
TRBV27	TRBJ2-1	TRBD2	.	TGTGCCAGCAGCTCCCAACCCCGACTAGCGGGCGCTAATGAGCAGTTCTTC	CASSSQPRLAGANEQFF
TRBV12-5	TRBJ1-5	.	.	TGTGCTAGTGGTTTGGACAGCAACCAGCCCCAGCATTTT	CASGLDSNQPQHF
TRBV10-3	TRBJ1-5	TRBD1	.	TGTGCCAGTCGACAGGGTGACAATCAGCCCCAGCATTTT	CASRQGDNQPQHF
TRBV7-2	TRBJ1-2	.	.	TGTGCCAGCAGCTTAAGTCCCCTTAACTCATATGGCTACACCTTC	CASSLSPLNSYGYTF
TRBV7-2	TRBJ2-3	TRBD1	.	TGTGCCAGCAGCTTGGGGGCAGGGGGCGTAGATACGCAGTATTTT	CASSLGAGGVDTQYF
TRBV19	TRBJ2-7	.	.	TGTGCCAGTAGTCTGGATCTCGAAACCTACGAGCAGTACTTC	CASSLDLETYEQYF
TRBV5-1	TRBJ1-1	.	few	TGCGCCAGCAGCTCAGGAAGAAGGGGCACTGAAGCTTTCTTT	CASSSGRRGTEAFF
TRBV11-2	TRBJ2-7	TRBD2	.	TGTGCCAGCAGCCCAACCGGACTAGCCGGTGAGCAGTACTTC	CASSPTGLAGEQYF
TRBV4-3	TRBJ2-7	.	.	TGCGCCAGCAGCCAAGTTTCAGGGCAGGGTGGCGAGCAGTACTTC	CASSQVSGQGGEQYF
TRBV11-2	TRBJ2-1	.	.	TGTGCCAGCAGCTTAGGGGGGCCCGACAATGAGCAGTTCTTC	CASSLGGPDNEQFF
TRBV7-9	TRBJ2-1	.	.	TGTGCCAGCTATTCCACGGAAGCCTACAATGAGCAGTTCTTC	CASYSTEAYNEQFF